A selection of T cell receptor beta chains follows, all from one sample in a study of cytomegalovirus exposure and HLA in healthy donors. The assay was immunoSEQ multiplex PCR, and TCRdb's table has in-frame clones only and misses some. The sample carries 90,000 to 100,000 clones, under 70% recorded once. What was sequenced was PBMCs. Source of these receptors: a man over 45 in good health and CMV-seronegative. Both conserved end residues are part of each CDR3. D genes are given only for firm matches. Clone size, where shown, is once, few, many, or a class for clones that have expanded.

v_call: TRBV5-4
j_call: TRBJ1-1
d_call: TRBD1
clone_size: .
cdr3_nt: TGTGCCAGCAGATTGGACAGGGGCCCAGCTTTCTTT
cdr3_aa: CASRLDRGPAFF

v_call: TRBV10-3
j_call: TRBJ1-3
d_call: .
clone_size: .
cdr3_nt: TGTGCCGCACGTCGACGGGGGTTACTATCTGGAAACACCATATATTTT
cdr3_aa: CAARRRGLLSGNTIYF

v_call: TRBV10-3
j_call: TRBJ1-3
d_call: TRBD1
clone_size: .
cdr3_nt: TGTGCCATCAGTTTGGGACAGGGGTCTAAGGGCTCTGGAAACACCATATATTTT
cdr3_aa: CAISLGQGSKGSGNTIYF

v_call: TRBV28
j_call: TRBJ1-4
d_call: TRBD1
clone_size: .
cdr3_nt: TGTGCCAGCAGTTTATGGGACAGGGATGAAAAACTGTTTTTT
cdr3_aa: CASSLWDRDEKLFF

v_call: TRBV10-1
j_call: TRBJ2-7
d_call: TRBD1
clone_size: .
cdr3_nt: TGCGCCAGCAGGAAGGGGGCTATAATCTGCGAGCAGTACTTC
cdr3_aa: CASRKGAIICEQYF

v_call: TRBV28
j_call: TRBJ1-4
d_call: .
clone_size: .
cdr3_nt: TGTGCCAGCAGTAGGGTTCCGCAGGGAAAATCAAGGGCTAATGAAAAACTGTTTTTT
cdr3_aa: CASSRVPQGKSRANEKLFF

v_call: TRBV7-2
j_call: TRBJ2-7
d_call: TRBD2
clone_size: .
cdr3_nt: TGTGCCAGCAGCCCCAGACTAGCGGGGGGATACGAGCAGTACTTC
cdr3_aa: CASSPRLAGGYEQYF

v_call: TRBV5-1
j_call: TRBJ2-3
d_call: TRBD2
clone_size: .
cdr3_nt: TGCGCCAGCAGCTTAACTAGCGGGAGAGGTACAGATACGCAGTATTTT
cdr3_aa: CASSLTSGRGTDTQYF

v_call: TRBV10-3
j_call: TRBJ2-3
d_call: .
clone_size: .
cdr3_nt: TGTGCCATCAGTGAGCGGGACACCTTCACAGATACGCAGTATTTT
cdr3_aa: CAISERDTFTDTQYF

v_call: TRBV21-1
j_call: TRBJ1-2
d_call: .
clone_size: .
cdr3_nt: TGTGCCAGCAGCAAACGAGACAGGAAAGACTATGGCTACACCTTC
cdr3_aa: CASSKRDRKDYGYTF

v_call: TRBV25-1
j_call: TRBJ2-1
d_call: .
clone_size: .
cdr3_nt: TGTGCCAGCAGTGAACGAGGGACAACCTACAATGAGCAGTTCTTC
cdr3_aa: CASSERGTTYNEQFF

v_call: TRBV28
j_call: TRBJ1-5
d_call: .
clone_size: .
cdr3_nt: TGTGCCAGCAGTTTAGGGGAGGTCAGGCCCAGCAATCAGCCCCAGCATTTT
cdr3_aa: CASSLGEVRPSNQPQHF

v_call: TRBV6-5
j_call: TRBJ2-3
d_call: TRBD2
clone_size: few
cdr3_nt: TGTGCCAGCAGTTCTTTGCTAGCGGGCCTCACAGATACGCAGTATTTT
cdr3_aa: CASSSLLAGLTDTQYF

v_call: TRBV7-2
j_call: TRBJ2-2
d_call: TRBD1
clone_size: .
cdr3_nt: TGTGCCAGCAGTCCAAACAGGGGTAGCACCGGGGAGCTGTTTTTT
cdr3_aa: CASSPNRGSTGELFF

v_call: TRBV9
j_call: TRBJ2-1
d_call: TRBD2
clone_size: .
cdr3_nt: TGTGCCAGCAGCGACGGACTAGCACGGAATGAGCAGTTCTTC
cdr3_aa: CASSDGLARNEQFF

v_call: TRBV27
j_call: TRBJ2-7
d_call: TRBD1
clone_size: .
cdr3_nt: TGTGCCAGCAGTTTATCTCGGACAGGGTCCTACGAGCAGTACTTC
cdr3_aa: CASSLSRTGSYEQYF

v_call: TRBV7-2
j_call: TRBJ1-4
d_call: .
clone_size: .
cdr3_nt: TGTGCCAGCAGCTCAGGCCCTGCAACTAATGAAAAACTGTTTTTT
cdr3_aa: CASSSGPATNEKLFF

v_call: TRBV7-9
j_call: TRBJ2-1
d_call: TRBD2
clone_size: once
cdr3_nt: TGTGCCAGCAGCTCCCAGTTTAGCGGGAGAGGCAATGAGCAGTTCTTC
cdr3_aa: CASSSQFSGRGNEQFF

v_call: TRBV5-6
j_call: TRBJ2-7
d_call: .
clone_size: .
cdr3_nt: TGTGCCAGCAGCTCAGAAATGGACAGCTCCTACGAGCAGTACTTC
cdr3_aa: CASSSEMDSSYEQYF

v_call: TRBV9
j_call: TRBJ2-1
d_call: TRBD1
clone_size: .
cdr3_nt: TGTGCCAGCAGCGTAGCTCGGGGACAGGGGTACATTGAGCAGTTCTTC
cdr3_aa: CASSVARGQGYIEQFF

v_call: TRBV5-4
j_call: TRBJ1-1
d_call: .
clone_size: few
cdr3_nt: TGTGCCAGCAGCCTTGTTACTCCCGGAGATGAAGCTTTCTTT
cdr3_aa: CASSLVTPGDEAFF

v_call: TRBV29-1
j_call: TRBJ2-2
d_call: TRBD1
clone_size: .
cdr3_nt: TGCAGCTTTCGGACAGGGGTCACCGGGGAGCTGTTTTTT
cdr3_aa: CSFRTGVTGELFF

v_call: TRBV4-1
j_call: TRBJ1-1
d_call: TRBD1
clone_size: .
cdr3_nt: TGCGCCAGCAGCCCCCCGCAGGGGGGTGACACTGAAGCTTTCTTT
cdr3_aa: CASSPPQGGDTEAFF

v_call: TRBV7-9
j_call: TRBJ1-3
d_call: .
clone_size: .
cdr3_nt: TGTGCCAGCAGCCCCGGGGGAAACACCATATATTTT
cdr3_aa: CASSPGGNTIYF

v_call: TRBV7-2
j_call: TRBJ2-1
d_call: TRBD2
clone_size: .
cdr3_nt: TGTGCCAGCAGCTCGGCCCTAGCGGGCACCTCCTACAATGAGCAGTTCTTC
cdr3_aa: CASSSALAGTSYNEQFF

v_call: TRBV2
j_call: TRBJ1-1
d_call: .
clone_size: .
cdr3_nt: TGTGCCAGCAGCAGGACGGGGACTATGAACACTGAAGCTTTCTTT
cdr3_aa: CASSRTGTMNTEAFF

v_call: TRBV9
j_call: TRBJ2-5
d_call: .
clone_size: .
cdr3_nt: TGTGCCAGCAGCGTAGCGGGGTCGGTGGAGACCCAGTACTTC
cdr3_aa: CASSVAGSVETQYF

v_call: TRBV18
j_call: TRBJ2-5
d_call: .
clone_size: .
cdr3_nt: TGTGCCAGCTCACCACCGTGGGGGCCAATGACCAAAGAGACCCAGTACTTC
cdr3_aa: CASSPPWGPMTKETQYF

v_call: TRBV5-6
j_call: TRBJ2-4
d_call: .
clone_size: .
cdr3_nt: TGTGCCAGCACCCCTGGACCGGGCGGGTCCAAAAACATTCAGTACTTC
cdr3_aa: CASTPGPGGSKNIQYF

v_call: TRBV19
j_call: TRBJ1-2
d_call: .
clone_size: .
cdr3_nt: TGTGCCAGTAGTATCCGGGACATCACTATAAGGCACTATGGCTACACCTTC
cdr3_aa: CASSIRDITIRHYGYTF

v_call: TRBV4-1
j_call: TRBJ2-1
d_call: .
clone_size: .
cdr3_nt: TGCGCCAGCAGCCATGGAGAGGGCGGCAATGAGCAGTTCTTC
cdr3_aa: CASSHGEGGNEQFF

v_call: TRBV5-5
j_call: TRBJ1-2
d_call: .
clone_size: .
cdr3_nt: TGTGCCAGCAGTCCCACGACAGGACCTTCCACCTACGGCTACACCTTC
cdr3_aa: CASSPTTGPSTYGYTF

v_call: TRBV5-8
j_call: TRBJ2-5
d_call: .
clone_size: .
cdr3_nt: TGTGCCAGCACCATTGGAGGATACAGAGAGACCCAGTACTTC
cdr3_aa: CASTIGGYRETQYF

v_call: TRBV6-1
j_call: TRBJ1-1
d_call: .
clone_size: .
cdr3_nt: TGTGCCAGCAGTGAAGGTCCGGCTCGGGACACTGAAGCTTTCTTT
cdr3_aa: CASSEGPARDTEAFF

v_call: TRBV18
j_call: TRBJ2-1
d_call: .
clone_size: .
cdr3_nt: TGTGCCAGCTCACCACCGATGGGACTCCGCAATGAGCAGTTCTTC
cdr3_aa: CASSPPMGLRNEQFF

v_call: TRBV6-5
j_call: TRBJ1-4
d_call: TRBD1
clone_size: .
cdr3_nt: TGTGCCAGCAGATCATCGGACAGGGTAACTGAAAAACTGTTTTTT
cdr3_aa: CASRSSDRVTEKLFF

v_call: TRBV12-5
j_call: TRBJ2-5
d_call: TRBD2
clone_size: few
cdr3_nt: TGTGCTAGTGGTTCCATCGGACTAGCGGGGAGAGAGACCCAGTACTTC
cdr3_aa: CASGSIGLAGRETQYF

v_call: TRBV9
j_call: TRBJ2-1
d_call: .
clone_size: .
cdr3_nt: TGTGCCAGCAGCGGGGGGGAGGAGCAGTTCTTC
cdr3_aa: CASSGGEEQFF

v_call: TRBV18
j_call: TRBJ1-5
d_call: TRBD1
clone_size: .
cdr3_nt: TGTGCCAGCTCCAGGACAGGGGATAGCAATCAGCCCCAGCATTTT
cdr3_aa: CASSRTGDSNQPQHF

v_call: TRBV10-3
j_call: TRBJ2-7
d_call: .
clone_size: .
cdr3_nt: TGTGCCATCAGTGATACGGGGGTAGCCTACGAGCAGTACTTC
cdr3_aa: CAISDTGVAYEQYF

v_call: TRBV4-1
j_call: TRBJ2-7
d_call: TRBD2
clone_size: .
cdr3_nt: TGCGCCAGCAGCCAAGATCGAGGCGGGGGGGTAAATTACGAGCAGTACTTC
cdr3_aa: CASSQDRGGGVNYEQYF

v_call: TRBV10-3
j_call: TRBJ2-1
d_call: .
clone_size: few
cdr3_nt: TGTGCCATCAGTTCAGAGACAGCCCCCTACAATGAGCAGTTCTTC
cdr3_aa: CAISSETAPYNEQFF

v_call: TRBV10-1
j_call: TRBJ2-7
d_call: .
clone_size: .
cdr3_nt: TGCGCCAGCAGTGAATCGGTCGGGTCAGGGATCTACGAGCAGTACTTC
cdr3_aa: CASSESVGSGIYEQYF

v_call: TRBV9
j_call: TRBJ2-7
d_call: .
clone_size: once
cdr3_nt: TGTGCCAGCAGCCCCCGTGCAGGGTTCTCCTACGAGCAGTACTTC
cdr3_aa: CASSPRAGFSYEQYF

v_call: TRBV18
j_call: TRBJ2-5
d_call: TRBD2
clone_size: .
cdr3_nt: TGTGCCAGCTCACCACGTGGAGAGCGGGGGTACCAAGAGACCCAGTACTTC
cdr3_aa: CASSPRGERGYQETQYF

v_call: TRBV28
j_call: TRBJ1-6
d_call: .
clone_size: once
cdr3_nt: TGTGCCAGCATCCCCGGTGATTCGGTGGTCTGGTCACCCCTCCACTTT
cdr3_aa: CASIPGDSVVWSPLHF

v_call: TRBV7-9
j_call: TRBJ2-7
d_call: TRBD1
clone_size: .
cdr3_nt: TGTGCCAGCAGCTCGGGACAGGGGAGCGACGAGCAGTACTTC
cdr3_aa: CASSSGQGSDEQYF

v_call: TRBV15
j_call: TRBJ2-3
d_call: .
clone_size: .
cdr3_nt: TGTGCCACCAGCATACTAGCTCCTGGCACAGATACGCAGTATTTT
cdr3_aa: CATSILAPGTDTQYF